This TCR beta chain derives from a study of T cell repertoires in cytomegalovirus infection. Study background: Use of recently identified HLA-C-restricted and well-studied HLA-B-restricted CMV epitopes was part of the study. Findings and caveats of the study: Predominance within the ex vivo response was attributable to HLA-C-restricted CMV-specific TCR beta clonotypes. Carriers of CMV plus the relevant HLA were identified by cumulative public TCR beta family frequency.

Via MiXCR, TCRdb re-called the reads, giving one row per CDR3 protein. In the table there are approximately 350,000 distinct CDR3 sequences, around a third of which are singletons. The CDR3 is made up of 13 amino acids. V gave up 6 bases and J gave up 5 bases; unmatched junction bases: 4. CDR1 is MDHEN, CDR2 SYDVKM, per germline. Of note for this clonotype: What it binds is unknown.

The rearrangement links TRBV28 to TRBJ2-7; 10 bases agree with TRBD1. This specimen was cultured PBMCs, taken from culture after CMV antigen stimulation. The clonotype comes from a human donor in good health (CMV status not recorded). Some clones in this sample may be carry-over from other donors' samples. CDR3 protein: CASSLGQGNEQYV. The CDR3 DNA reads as TGTGCCAGCAGCTTGGGACAGGGGAACGAGCAGTACGTC.